This passage covers 16 T cell receptor beta chains from one sample sequenced in a study of T cell changes during pregnancy in multiple sclerosis. This table comes from immunoSEQ multiplex PCR, and its TCRdb copy is limited to in-frame clones, with some not included. The table records about 36,000 clones, roughly nine tenths of them present only once. This sample comprised CD4+ T cells from peripheral blood mononuclear cells, obtained in the second trimester of pregnancy. Receptors originate from a female donor in good health, enrolled as a control in a pregnancy study.

CDR3 DNA sequence: TGTGCCAGCAGTGAAGTTAGGACAGGGGGCCAAGAGACCCAGTACTTC. It translates to CASSEVRTGGQETQYF. The chain uses TRBV2 and TRBJ2-5, with TRBD1 matching over 10 bases. The CDR3 is made up of 16 amino acids. Per the germline V gene, CDR1 is SNHLY and CDR2 is FYNNEI. Trimming removed 1 base from V and 1 base from J; junction bases left unmatched: 3.

The chain has TRBV18 and TRBJ2-1; TRBD1 aligns across 7 bases. The germline V gene encodes CDR1 KGHSH and CDR2 LQKENI. This CDR3 has 15 residues. The V segment lost 3 bases and the J segment 6 bases; nucleotides outside the gene matches: 8. In DNA, the CDR3 is TGTGCCAGCTCACCCAGGGACAGAATGCGCAATGAGCAGTTCTTC. Translated: CASSPRDRMRNEQFF.

The chain links TRBV10-3 to TRBJ2-5; maybe TRBD2 (5 bases). V was shortened by 2 bases and J by 1 base, with 14 bases between the two germline ends. Germline lookup yields CDR1 ENHRY and CDR2 SYGVKD. CDR3 size: 16 residues. CDR3 in DNA: TGTGCCATCAGTGAGGCTTCTAGGGAGTCCCAAGAGACCCAGTACTTC. Residues: CAISEASRESQETQYF.

The chain couples TRBV9 to TRBJ2-3; D might be TRBD1 (6 bases). CDR3 length: 16 residues. CDR1 is SGDLS, CDR2 YYNGEE, per germline. V lost 0 bases, J lost 2 bases, and 13 bases lay in between. The chain's CDR3 is CASSVVGTHPTDTQYF. In DNA, the CDR3 is TGTGCCAGCAGCGTAGTCGGGACACACCCCACAGATACGCAGTATTTT.

This sequence joins TRBV6-1 and TRBJ1-2; TRBD1 agrees at 7 bases. CDR3 length equals 14 residues. J was trimmed by 11 bases and V by 5 bases; bases with no gene match: 14. Germline loops: CDR1 MNHNS, CDR2 SASEGT. DNA of the CDR3: TGTGCCAGCAGTAGGGACAGCCAGTTGAGGTGGTACACCTTC. This encodes CASSRDSQLRWYTF.

This clone was counted a single time. The CDR3 sequence: CASSGQGATYNEQFF. CDR3 sequence (DNA): TGTGCCAGCAGTGGACAGGGGGCTACGTACAATGAGCAGTTCTTC. J is TRBJ2-1 and V is TRBV6-1; 10 bases agree with TRBD1. From germline, CDR1 is MNHNS and CDR2 SASEGT. This CDR3 has 15 residues. The ends lost 4 bases at V and 4 bases at J; junction bases unmatched: 4.

This clone was picked up a small number of times. V gene TRBV6-1 combines with J gene TRBJ1-5; tentatively, D is TRBD1 (5 bases). V lost 3 bases to trimming and J lost 7 bases, with 16 bases between them. Looked up from germline, CDR1 is MNHNS and CDR2 is SASEGT. The CDR3 contains 15 residues. The chain's CDR3 is CASSDGQGGGQPQHF. As DNA, the CDR3 is TGTGCCAGCAGTGACGGTCAGGGAGGCGGCCAGCCCCAGCATTTT.

Notes on this clone: A read error may produce the germline difference seen at one junction end. This chain links TRBV6-1 with TRBJ1-1, with a tentative D call TRBD1 (6 bases). Germline V gene lookup returns CDR1 MNHNS and CDR2 SASEGT. The CDR3 spans 15 residues. CDR3 DNA sequence: TGTGCCAGCATTGAAGTACAGGGCCGGAACACTGAAGCTTTCTTT. It translates to CASIEVQGRNTEAFF.

This chain uses TRBV6-5 with TRBJ2-7; TRBD2 matches at 12 bases. V was clipped by 9 bases and J by 3 bases; unmatched bases: 6. Per germline, CDR1 MNHEY and CDR2 SVGAGI. CDR3 length equals 14 residues. The DNA of the CDR3 is TGTGCCAGTAAGACTAGCGGGGGAGACTACGAGCAGTACTTC. It codes for CASKTSGGDYEQYF.

This sequence joins TRBV2 and TRBJ2-3, with D perhaps matching TRBD1 (6 bases). The ends were cut back, 7 bases at V and 0 bases at J, with 14 bases in the middle. The germline V gene encodes CDR1 SNHLY and CDR2 FYNNEI. The length of the CDR3 is 15 residues. CDR3 bases: TGTGCCAGCACCCGGACAGTAATAAGCACAGATACGCAGTATTTT. It yields the protein CASTRTVISTDTQYF.

The V and J genes are TRBV5-1 and TRBJ1-3; perhaps TRBD1 as D (5 bases). The CDR3 totals 16 residues. V lost 4 bases, J lost 0 bases, and 14 bases lay in between. Germline V lookup: CDR1 SGHRS, CDR2 YFSETQ. The CDR3 DNA reads TGCGCCAGCAGCGGGGGGACGGGCCTCTCTGGAAACACCATATATTTT. Protein sequence: CASSGGTGLSGNTIYF.

In the case of this clone: Relative to the germline gene, one junction end is altered; a read error may explain this. The V and J genes are TRBV7-7 and TRBJ2-7; unclear D gene. Germline loops: CDR1 SSHAT, CDR2 FNYEAQ (reference sequence). The CDR3 has 13 amino acids. The CDR3 loop is CASSLDAIHEQYF. The CDR3 DNA is TGTGCTAGCAGCTTAGACGCTATCCACGAGCAGTACTTC.

The J gene is TRBJ1-6, the V gene TRBV6-5, with D possibly being TRBD1 (6 bases). CDR1 is MNHEY, CDR2 SVGAGI, per germline. The length of the CDR3 is 16 residues. Trimming took 2 bases from V and 8 from J, leaving 16 bases between them. The CDR3 DNA reads TGTGCCAGCAGTTACCTTGGACAGCCCAAGGATTCACCCCTCCACTTT. Protein product: CASSYLGQPKDSPLHF.

The chain joins TRBV28 to TRBJ2-7; D might be TRBD2 (5 bases). This CDR3 contains 13 residues. Germline V CDR1 and CDR2: MDHEN, SYDVKM. The V and J ends lost 4 bases and 9 bases respectively, with 16 bases between them. CDR3: CASSWTASPGQYF. CDR3 nucleotide sequence: TGTGCCAGCAGTTGGACTGCCTCACCGGGGCAGTACTTC.

This chain joins TRBV28 and TRBJ1-1, with TRBD1 identical over 10 bases. J was trimmed by 7 bases and V by 5 bases; bases with no gene match: 7. Germline V CDR1 and CDR2: MDHEN, SYDVKM. This CDR3 is built from 14 residues. CDR3 coding DNA: TGTGCCAGCAGTCCGGGACAGGGGAAGGGTGAAGCTTTCTTT. This translates into CASSPGQGKGEAFF.

The chain combines TRBV4-1 with TRBJ2-2; D is unclear. V was clipped by 3 bases and J by 8 bases, with 10 bases between them. Germline CDR1 reads MGHRA; CDR2 reads YSYEKL. The CDR3 length is 13 residues. The CDR3 here is CASSQAPGGELFF. CDR3 sequence (DNA): TGCGCCAGCAGCCAGGCCCCGGGTGGGGAGCTGTTTTTT.